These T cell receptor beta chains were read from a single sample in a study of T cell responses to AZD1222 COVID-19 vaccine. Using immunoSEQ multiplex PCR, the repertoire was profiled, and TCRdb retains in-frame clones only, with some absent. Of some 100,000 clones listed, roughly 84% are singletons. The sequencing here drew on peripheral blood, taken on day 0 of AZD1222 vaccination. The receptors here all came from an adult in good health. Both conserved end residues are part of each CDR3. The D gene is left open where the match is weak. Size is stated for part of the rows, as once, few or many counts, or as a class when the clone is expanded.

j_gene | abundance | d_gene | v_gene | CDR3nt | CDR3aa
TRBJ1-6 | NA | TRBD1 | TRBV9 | TGTGCCAGCAGCGTAGACGACAGGGGGAGGTCACCCCTCCACTTT | CASSVDDRGRSPLHF
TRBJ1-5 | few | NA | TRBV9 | TGTGCCAGCAGCGTAGTATCAACCCGTAGGGGAAAAAGACTTTACCAGCCCCAGCATTTT | CASSVVSTRRGKRLYQPQHF
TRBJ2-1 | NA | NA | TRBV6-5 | TGTGCCAGCAGTCGGGACAATGAGCAGTTCTTC | CASSRDNEQFF
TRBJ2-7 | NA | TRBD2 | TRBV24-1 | TGTGCCACCAGTAGTAGCGGGAGGACTAACGAGCAGTACTTC | CATSSSGRTNEQYF
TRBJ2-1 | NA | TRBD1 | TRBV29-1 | TGCAGCGTTCATTCTCAACGGACAGGGTACAATGAGCAGTTCTTC | CSVHSQRTGYNEQFF
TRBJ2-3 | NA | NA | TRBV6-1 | TGTGCCAGCAGTGAAACACCCCTCCGGGATACGCAGTATTTT | CASSETPLRDTQYF
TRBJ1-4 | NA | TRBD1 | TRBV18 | TGTGCCAGCTCACCATCCGGGACAGGAGGTGAAAAACTGTTTTTT | CASSPSGTGGEKLFF
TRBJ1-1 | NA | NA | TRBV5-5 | TGTGCCAGCAGCACCCACGAAACAGTGGTGGGCACTGAAGCTTTCTTT | CASSTHETVVGTEAFF
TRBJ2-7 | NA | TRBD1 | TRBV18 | TGTGCCAGCTCAGAGACAGGGGGAGTCCTGGCCACCCACGAGCAGTACTTC | CASSETGGVLATHEQYF
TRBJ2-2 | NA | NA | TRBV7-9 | TGTGCCAGCAGCGTTAGCGGGAACACCGGGGAGCTGTTTTTT | CASSVSGNTGELFF
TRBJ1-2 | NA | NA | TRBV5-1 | TGCGCCAGCAGCTTATACGGGGTAACAGGTGGCTACACCTTC | CASSLYGVTGGYTF
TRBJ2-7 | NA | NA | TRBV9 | TGTGCCAGCAGTGAGGACTCGTACTCCTACGAGCAGTACTTC | CASSEDSYSYEQYF
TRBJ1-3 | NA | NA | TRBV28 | NA | CASSFGSGSAGNTIYF
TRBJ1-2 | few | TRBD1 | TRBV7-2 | TGTGCCAGCAGATCAAACAGGGGGGGCTACACCTTC | CASRSNRGGYTF
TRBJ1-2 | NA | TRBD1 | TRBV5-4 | TGTGCCAGCAGCTTAGGACAGGGGGTTGGCTACACCTTC | CASSLGQGVGYTF
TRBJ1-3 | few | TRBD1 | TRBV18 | TGTGCCAGCTCAGAGACAGGGGGCTCTGGAAACACCATATATTTT | CASSETGGSGNTIYF
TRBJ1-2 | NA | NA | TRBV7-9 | TGTGCCAGCAGCTTAGCGGATCGGGGGGGTGTAGCTAACTATGGCTACACCTTC | CASSLADRGGVANYGYTF
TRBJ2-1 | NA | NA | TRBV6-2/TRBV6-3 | TGTGCCAGCAGTTACAGTAATGAGCAGTTCTTC | CASSYSNEQFF
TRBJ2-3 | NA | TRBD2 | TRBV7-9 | TGTGCCAGCAGCTCCGGGACTAGCGAGGCCCCGGATACGCAGTATTTT | CASSSGTSEAPDTQYF
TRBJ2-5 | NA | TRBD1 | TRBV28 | TGTGCCAGCAGTCTGACAGGGGGCCACGAGACCCAGTACTTC | CASSLTGGHETQYF
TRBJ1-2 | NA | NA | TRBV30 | TGTGCCTGGAGTGTAGAATTCTCCCTTGGCTACACCTTC | CAWSVEFSLGYTF
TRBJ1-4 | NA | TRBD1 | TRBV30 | TGTGCCTGGAGTCCACCCGGGACAGGGATCGGGGCAACTAATGAAAAACTGTTTTTT | CAWSPPGTGIGATNEKLFF
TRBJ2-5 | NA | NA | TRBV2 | TGTGCCAGCTCCCCGCGTGGGGAGACCCAGTACTTC | CASSPRGETQYF
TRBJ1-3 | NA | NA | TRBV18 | TGTGCCAGCTCAATCGACAGACGCACTGGAAACACCATATATTTT | CASSIDRRTGNTIYF
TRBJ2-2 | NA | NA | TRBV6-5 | TGTGCCAGCAGGGAGGTAGGGGTAGACACCGGGGAGCTGTTTTTT | CASREVGVDTGELFF
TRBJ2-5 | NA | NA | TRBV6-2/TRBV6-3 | TGTGCCAGCAGTTACGACGTGGAGCGGGTGCAAGAGACCCAGTACTTC | CASSYDVERVQETQYF
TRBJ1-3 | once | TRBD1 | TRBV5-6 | TGTGCCAGCAGCCCCGAAGGGACAGGGCAGCCAAATTCTGGAAACACCATATATTTT | CASSPEGTGQPNSGNTIYF
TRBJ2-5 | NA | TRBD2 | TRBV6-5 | TGTGCCAGCAGTATAGGGACTAGCTCTCGGGAGACCCAGTACTTC | CASSIGTSSRETQYF
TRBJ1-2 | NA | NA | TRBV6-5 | TGTGCCAGCACAACCCCGCGACGGGGCTACACCTTC | CASTTPRRGYTF
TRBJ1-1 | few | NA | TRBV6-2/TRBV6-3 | TGTGCCAGCAGACCTAAGGGGATGAACACTGAAGCTTTCTTT | CASRPKGMNTEAFF
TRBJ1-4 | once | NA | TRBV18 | TGTGCCAGCTCACCACTGACGCGTTCAACTAATGAAAAACTGTTTTTT | CASSPLTRSTNEKLFF
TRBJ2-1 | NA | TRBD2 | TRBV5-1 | TGCGCCAGCAGCTTGGCCCCAGCGGGAGGGCCAAATGAGCAGTTCTTC | CASSLAPAGGPNEQFF
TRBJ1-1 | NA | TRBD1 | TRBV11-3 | TGTGCCAGCAGCTTAGAAGGGGGCCTGAACACTGAAGCTTTCTTT | CASSLEGGLNTEAFF
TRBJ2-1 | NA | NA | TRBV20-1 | TGCAGTGCTAGTAGACCCCCGAGCTCCTACAATGAGCAGTTCTTC | CSASRPPSSYNEQFF
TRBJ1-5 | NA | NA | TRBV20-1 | TGCAGTGCTAGTGGGGGTAGCAATCAGCCCCAGCATTTT | CSASGGSNQPQHF
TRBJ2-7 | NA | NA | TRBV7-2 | TGTGCCAGCAGCTTAGACCTCAACGAGCAGTACTTC | CASSLDLNEQYF
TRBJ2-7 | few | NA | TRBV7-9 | TGTGCCAGCAGCTACACAAAATACGAGCAGTACTTC | CASSYTKYEQYF
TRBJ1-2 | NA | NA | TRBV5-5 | TGTGCCAGCAGCTTGAGCGCGTCGGCTATATCCCCCTATGGCTACACCTTC | CASSLSASAISPYGYTF
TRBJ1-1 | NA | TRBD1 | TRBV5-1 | TGCGCCAGCAGCTTCTACGGGACAGGGGGAACTGAAGCTTTCTTT | CASSFYGTGGTEAFF
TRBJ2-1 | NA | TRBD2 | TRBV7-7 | TGTGCCAGCAGCCCGGGACTAGCGGGAGAAAATGAGCAGTTCTTC | CASSPGLAGENEQFF
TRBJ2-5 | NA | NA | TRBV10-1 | TGCGCCAGCAGTCCTAGGGTGGGGGAGACCCAGTACTTC | CASSPRVGETQYF
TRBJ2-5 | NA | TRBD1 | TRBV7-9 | TGTGCCAGCAGCCCTCGGGACAGCAGGGGGGAGACCCAGTACTTC | CASSPRDSRGETQYF
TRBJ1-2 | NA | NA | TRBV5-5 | TGTGCCAGCAGCTCCGACCCTGATGGCTACACCTTC | CASSSDPDGYTF
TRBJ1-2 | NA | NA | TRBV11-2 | TGTGCCAGCAGCCCGGGACGATCCTCCGCTGGCTACACCTTC | CASSPGRSSAGYTF
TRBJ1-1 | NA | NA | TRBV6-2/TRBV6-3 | TGTGCCAGCAGTTCCCGGGCAGGGGTGAACACTGAAGCTTTCTTT | CASSSRAGVNTEAFF
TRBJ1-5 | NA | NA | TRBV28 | TGTGCCAGCAGCTTGGGCCTAGATAGCAATCAGCCCCAGCATTTT | CASSLGLDSNQPQHF
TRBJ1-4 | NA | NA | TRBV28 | TGTGCCAGCAGTCTCCCCTTGGGCGCTGAGGGCGAAAAACTGTTTTTT | CASSLPLGAEGEKLFF
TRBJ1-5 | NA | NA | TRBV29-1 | TGCAGCGCACAGGGTGAAAATCAGCCCCAGCATTTT | CSAQGENQPQHF
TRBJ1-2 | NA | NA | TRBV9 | TGTGCCAGCAGCGTAGGGCAAGTACTCTATGGCTACACCTTC | CASSVGQVLYGYTF
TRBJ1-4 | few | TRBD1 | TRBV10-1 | TGCGCCAGCAGTGTGGGGACAGACGATGAAAAACTGTTTTTT | CASSVGTDDEKLFF
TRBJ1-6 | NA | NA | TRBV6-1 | TGTGCCAGCAGTGAAGCGCAATTTGGGGTGGCGATCTCACCCCTCCACTTT | CASSEAQFGVAISPLHF
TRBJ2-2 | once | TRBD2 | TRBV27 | TGTGCCAGCAGTCAACTAGCGGGAGTCGGGGAGCTGTTTTTT | CASSQLAGVGELFF
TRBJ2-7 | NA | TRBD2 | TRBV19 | TGTGCCAGTAGTATAGGAACTAGCGGGCCCTACGAGCAGTACTTC | CASSIGTSGPYEQYF
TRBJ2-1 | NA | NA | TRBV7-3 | TGTGCCAGCAGCTTATCCCGGGTAGGCGAGCAGTTCTTC | CASSLSRVGEQFF
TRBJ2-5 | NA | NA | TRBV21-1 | TGTGCCAGCAGCGGAGGGAAGGTAGGACAGGGTCCACAAGAGACCCAGTACTTC | CASSGGKVGQGPQETQYF